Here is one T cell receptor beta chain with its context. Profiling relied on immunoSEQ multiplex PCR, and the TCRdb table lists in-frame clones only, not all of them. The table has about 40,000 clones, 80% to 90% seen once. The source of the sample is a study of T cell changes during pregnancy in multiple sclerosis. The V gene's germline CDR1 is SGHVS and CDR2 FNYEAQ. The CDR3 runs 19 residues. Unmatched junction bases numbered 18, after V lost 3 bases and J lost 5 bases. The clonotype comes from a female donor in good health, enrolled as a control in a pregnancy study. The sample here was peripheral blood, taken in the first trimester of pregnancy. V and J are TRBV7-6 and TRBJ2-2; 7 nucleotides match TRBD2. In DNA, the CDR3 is TGTGCCAGCAGCTTCGGTGGGAGGGGACGGGTCAAGTCTACCGGGGAGCTGTTTTTT. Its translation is CASSFGGRGRVKSTGELFF.